The present TCR beta chain was sequenced within a study of cytomegalovirus exposure and HLA in healthy donors. The study, taken as a whole, reports: Accurate prediction of HLA-A and HLA-B alleles (for most subjects) was reportedly achieved from TCR beta sequences. The only immune exposure information that was available was CMV serostatus.

The ends lost 4 bases at V and 1 base at J; junction bases unmatched: 9. The CDR3 totals 16 residues. The germline gives CDR1 MNHEY, CDR2 SVGAGI. The PCR was carried out with 60 Vbeta primers and 13 Jbeta primers. Original methodology: In a later analysis, the count reached about 82 million unique TCR beta chains, with roughly 12 million shared. Generated by immunoSEQ multiplex PCR, the TCRdb table keeps only in-frame clones and is missing some. V and J calls and clone size are those listed in that table; D and trimming were worked out from the DNA. The data hold 100,000 to 150,000 clones, with roughly 82% observed a single time. As regards this clone: Its antigen is currently unknown.

The source material was PBMCs. The gene calls are TRBV6-5 and TRBJ1-1; 7 positions agree with TRBD1. The sequence was obtained from a boy younger than 18 in good health and CMV-seronegative. CDR3 residues: CASSSERQGRNTEAFF. CDR3 in DNA: TGTGCCAGCAGTTCCGAACGACAGGGTCGGAACACTGAAGCTTTCTTT.